The source of this T cell receptor beta chain is a study of T-cell reconstitution after alpha-beta-depleted transplantation in children. Study-wide results and caveats: Approximately two months post-transplant, alpha-beta T cells reportedly originated from several hundred expanded graft clones. At day 60, the high TCRbeta diversity found in some patients originated from recipient T cells and thymic progenitors that had survived. T-cell counts and diversity at one year following transplant were attributed mainly to newly produced T cells.

A library of TCRbeta sequences, prepared with unique molecular identifiers, was generated. Using its own MiXCR run on the PCR reads, TCRdb lists one record per CDR3 protein. The profile shows under 850,000 distinct CDR3 sequences, 13% of them singletons. This clonotype was counted ten times or more. Its antigen remains unidentified. Germline CDR1 is SGHRS and CDR2 is YFSETQ. This CDR3 is 15 amino acids long. V lost 0 bases, J lost 0 bases, and 7 bases lay in between. The sample here was PBMCs, taken before TCRalphabeta/CD19-depleted stem cell transplant. This chain links TRBV5-1 with TRBJ2-4; possibly TRBD2 for D (6 bases). The sequence derives from a girl aged 2 to 10 with congenital amegakaryocytic thrombocytopenia, due to receive a stem cell transplant. The CDR3 DNA is TGCGCCAGCAGCTTGGCGGGACTAGCCAAAAACATTCAGTACTTC. Its translation is CASSLAGLAKNIQYF.